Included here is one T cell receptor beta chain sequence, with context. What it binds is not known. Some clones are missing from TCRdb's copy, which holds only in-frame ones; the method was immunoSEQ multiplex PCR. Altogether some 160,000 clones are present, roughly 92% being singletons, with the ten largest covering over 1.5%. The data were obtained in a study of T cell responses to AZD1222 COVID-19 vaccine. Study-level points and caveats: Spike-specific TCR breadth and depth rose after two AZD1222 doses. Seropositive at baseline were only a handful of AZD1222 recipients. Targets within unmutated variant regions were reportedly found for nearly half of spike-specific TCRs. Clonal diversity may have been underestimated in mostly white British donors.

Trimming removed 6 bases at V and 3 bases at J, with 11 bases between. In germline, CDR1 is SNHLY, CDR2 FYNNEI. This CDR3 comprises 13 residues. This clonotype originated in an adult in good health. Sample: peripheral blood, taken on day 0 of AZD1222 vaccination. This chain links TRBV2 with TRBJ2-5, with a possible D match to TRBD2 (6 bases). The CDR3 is CASSGRGEETQYF. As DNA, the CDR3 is TGTGCCAGCAGCGGGAGAGGTGAAGAGACCCAGTACTTC.